What follows are 29 T cell receptor beta chains derived from one specimen sequenced in a study of human T cells and chemical hapten exposure. Sample time point: pre-sensitization, week 0. As for treatment: therapeutic diphenylcyclopropenone sensitization with weekly scalp DPC. Each CDR3 protein gets one entry after TCRdb re-called the RACE reads with MiXCR. The sample includes 270,000 or so distinct CDR3 sequences, approximately 7.5% seen only once; the top ten take less than 1.5%. The material sequenced was whole blood, taken in connection with sensitization to the hapten diphenylcyclopropenone (DPC). Receptors originate from a man aged 18 to 29 with alopecia areata. Some clones in this sample may be carry-over from other donors' samples.

This clonotype came up a few times. V usage is TRBV6-2 or TRBV6-3 and J usage is TRBJ2-7, with D perhaps given as TRBD1 or TRBD2 (6 bases each). Germline V CDR1 and CDR2: MNHEY, SVGEGT. CDR3 length equals 16 residues. V was trimmed by 0 bases and J by 2 bases, leaving 14 bases between them. The CDR3 region has the DNA TGTGCCAGCAGTTACTCGACCGCGGGACATCCCTACGAGCAGTACGTC. Protein: CASSYSTAGHPYEQYV.

The gene calls are TRBV10-3 and TRBJ2-3, with 8 bases matching TRBD2. The CDR3 extends over 17 amino acids. Germline CDR1 ENHRY, CDR2 SYGVKD. V lost 0 bases, J lost 2 bases, and 7 bases stayed unmatched. CDR3 DNA: TGTGCCATCAGTGAGTCTCAAGCGGGGGAGCCCACAGATACGCAGTATTTT. This codes for CAISESQAGEPTDTQYF.

This clonotype has only a few counts. The gene calls are TRBV14 and TRBJ1-2; D remains ambiguous. The V and J ends lost 4 bases and 6 bases respectively, with 9 bases between them. This CDR3 contains 12 residues. Germline CDR1 SGHDN, CDR2 FVKESK. The CDR3 spells CASSRFSDGYTF. CDR3 nucleotides: TGTGCCAGCAGCCGATTTAGCGATGGCTACACCTTC. Filled out from reference TRBV14 and TRBJ1-2, the complete variable domain reads EAGVTQFPSHSVIEKGQTVTLRCDPISGHDNLYWYRRVMGKEIKFLLHFVKESKQDESGMPNNRFLAERTGGTYSTLKVQPAELEDSGVYFCASSRFSDGYTFGSGTRLTVV.

This clonotype has more than one count but fewer than ten. This rearrangement joins TRBV20-1 to TRBJ1-4; a weak D match, TRBD1 (6 bases). The V gene lost 0 bases and the J gene lost 8 bases, with 16 bases spanning the gap. The CDR3 runs 15 residues. The V gene's germline CDR1 is DFQATT and CDR2 SNEGSKA (reference sequence). The CDR3 bases are TGCAGTGCTAGAGATCGGGACAAAAAAATCGAAAAACTGTTTTTT. This codes for CSARDRDKKIEKLFF.

V gene TRBV29-1 combines with J gene TRBJ2-7, with D perhaps matching TRBD2 (6 bases). The V end lost 7 bases, the J end lost 6 bases, and 13 bases lay between the germline ends. The CDR3 contains 11 residues. Per germline, CDR1 SQVTM and CDR2 ANQGSEA. The CDR3 bases are TGCAGCGCAATGGGAGGTAGCGAGCAGTACGTC. It is translated as CSAMGGSEQYV.

This clonotype was seen more than once but under ten times. The chain carries TRBV6-2 or TRBV6-3 and TRBJ2-7; unclear D gene. Germline lookup yields CDR1 MNHEY and CDR2 SVGEGT. CDR3 length: 14 amino acids. Trimming took 7 bases from V and 3 from J, leaving 16 bases between them. DNA for the CDR3: TGTGCCAGCACTAACGATCCAGGTTACTACGAGCAGTACGTC. Translated: CASTNDPGYYEQYV.

This clonotype came up many times. V is TRBV6-2 or TRBV6-3 and J is TRBJ1-1; the match to TRBD1 covers 7 bases. Looked up from germline, CDR1 is MNHEY and CDR2 is SVGEGT. This CDR3 is 14 amino acids long. The V segment lost 6 bases and the J segment 1 base; nucleotides outside the gene matches: 5. The CDR3 bases are TGTGCCAGCAGGGCAGGGGGGGCGAACACTGAAGCTTTCTTT. This gives the protein CASRAGGANTEAFF.

The chain uses TRBV7-2 and TRBJ1-2, with D unclear. CDR3 length equals 14 residues. Germline CDR1 and CDR2: SGHTA and FQGNSA. Trimming removed 1 base from V and 1 base from J, with 7 bases in between. DNA for the CDR3: TGTGCCAGCAGCTTAGAGAACAGTAACTATGGCTACACCTTC. Translating gives CASSLENSNYGYTF. Drawing the rest from reference TRBV7-2 and TRBJ1-2, the complete variable domain is GAGVSQSPSNKVTEKGKDVELRCDPISGHTALYWYRQSLGQGLEFLIYFQGNSAPDKSGLPSDRFSAERTGGSVSTLTIQRTQQEDSAVYLCASSLENSNYGYTFGSGTRLTVV.

The rearrangement joins TRBV9 to TRBJ2-3, with 9 bases lining up with TRBD2. Germline V gives CDR1 SGDLS, CDR2 YYNGEE. V lost 0 bases and J lost 4; bases outside the gene matches: 6. The CDR3 covers 16 residues. The DNA of the CDR3 is TGTGCCAGCAGCGTAGACGGCGGGGGGGCGCCAGATACGCAGTATTTT. This codes for CASSVDGGGAPDTQYF.

The V gene is TRBV12-3 or TRBV12-4, the J gene TRBJ2-5; 7 positions match TRBD1. The CDR3 covers 15 residues. The junction had 9 bases not matched to a gene; V was cut back by 4 bases and J by 4 bases. The CDR3 protein is CASSSTGEARETQYF. In DNA form, the CDR3 reads TGTGCCAGCAGTTCCACAGGGGAAGCGCGAGAGACCCAGTACTTC.

This clonotype has just a few counts. The chain has TRBV20-1 and TRBJ1-4; tentative D call: TRBD1 (5 bases). The V and J ends lost 1 base and 4 bases respectively, with 10 bases between them. The length of the CDR3 is 14 residues. Germline V gene data show CDR1 as DFQATT and CDR2 as SNEGSKA (reference sequence). CDR3 sequence: CSARVVQDNEKLFF. Here the CDR3 DNA reads TGCAGTGCTAGAGTGGTACAGGATAATGAAAAACTGTTTTTT.

At least ten counts were recorded for this clonotype. CDR3 sequence reads: CASSPGGYEQYF. The DNA of the CDR3 is TGTGCCAGCAGCCCTGGAGGGTACGAGCAGTACTTC. The chain carries TRBV9 and TRBJ2-7; tentative D call: TRBD2 (6 bases). Trimming stripped 4 bases from V and 4 bases from J, with 9 bases between. The CDR3 has 12 residues. Germline V CDR1 and CDR2: SGDLS, YYNGEE.

This clonotype was recorded a few times. The chain couples TRBV3-1 to TRBJ2-3, with 9 bases identical to TRBD2. The CDR3 totals 15 residues. CDR1 LGHDT and CDR2 YNNKEL come from the germline V gene (reference sequence). Trimming at V came to 6 bases and at J to 2 bases, leaving 6 bases not matched to a gene. The CDR3 DNA reads TGTGCCAGCAGGTTTAGCGGGGGCCACACAGATACGCAGTATTTT. As protein: CASRFSGGHTDTQYF.

This clonotype turned up a few times. V gene TRBV28 combines with J gene TRBJ2-2, with 9 bases identical to TRBD1. Trimming removed 6 bases from V and 5 bases from J; junction bases left unmatched: 4. The germline V gene encodes CDR1 MDHEN and CDR2 SYDVKM. CDR3 length: 14 residues. The CDR3 is CASRTGGETGELFF. CDR3 in DNA: TGTGCCAGCAGGACAGGGGGAGAAACCGGGGAGCTGTTTTTT.

The table lists this clonotype with many counts. The chain links TRBV7-2 to TRBJ1-1, with unresolved D. The CDR3 covers 13 residues. Trimming removed 5 bases from V and 0 bases from J, with 7 bases in between. CDR1 is SGHTA and CDR2 is FQGNSA in the germline V gene. The CDR3 sequence: CASSPRVNTEAFF. The DNA of the CDR3 is TGTGCCAGCAGCCCACGTGTGAACACTGAAGCTTTCTTT.

The rearrangement links TRBV25-1 to TRBJ1-3; no clear D. This CDR3 has 13 residues. Trimming stripped 2 bases from V and 4 bases from J, with 6 bases between. The germline V gene encodes CDR1 MGHDK and CDR2 SYGVNS. CDR3 loop: CASSEQLGNTIYF. CDR3 coding DNA: TGTGCCAGCAGTGAACAGCTCGGAAACACCATATATTTT.

The chain links TRBV7-6 to TRBJ2-2; 8 nucleotides align to TRBD1. Germline V gene sequence: CDR1 SGHVS, CDR2 FNYEAQ. The V gene end was trimmed by 4 bases and the J gene end by 1 base; junction bases not matched to a gene: 17. The CDR3 is 20 amino acids. CDR3 protein: CASSYNRDRRGQWNTGELFF. In nucleotides, the CDR3 is TGTGCCAGCAGCTACAACCGGGACAGGCGGGGACAATGGAACACCGGGGAGCTGTTTTTT.

This clonotype has at least ten counts. The V call is TRBV20-1, the J call TRBJ2-4, with D perhaps TRBD1 (7 bases). This CDR3 contains 14 residues. Trimming removed 5 bases from V and 1 base from J, with 12 bases in between. CDR1 and CDR2 (germline): DFQATT, SNEGSKA (reference sequence). CDR3 sequence (DNA): TGCAGTGCTCCCGGAGGGGGCGCCAAAAACATTCAGTACTTC. The encoded protein is CSAPGGGAKNIQYF.

The chain has TRBV9 and TRBJ2-7; D is unclear. From germline, CDR1 is SGDLS and CDR2 YYNGEE. The CDR3 runs 13 residues. V was cut by 0 bases and J by 3 bases, with 7 bases left in between. The CDR3 DNA follows: TGTGCCAGCAGCGTAGATCCCTTCTACGAGCAGTACTTC. It translates to CASSVDPFYEQYF.

The chain recombines TRBV4-3 with TRBJ1-6, with a weak D call TRBD1 (6 bases). CDR3 length equals 13 residues. The germline V and J ends were trimmed by 4 bases and 9 bases, with 10 bases remaining between them. CDR1 LGHNA and CDR2 YSLEER come from the germline V gene. The CDR3 DNA is TGCGCCAGCAGCCCTGTAGGGGGTTCACCCCTCCACTTT. Amino acids: CASSPVGGSPLHF.

This clonotype was detected only a few times. The chain carries TRBV25-1 and TRBJ2-2; TRBD2 aligns across 10 bases. CDR3 length: 17 residues. Germline V lookup: CDR1 MGHDK, CDR2 SYGVNS. Losses at the gene ends were 4 bases for V and 1 base for J; bases not matched to a gene: 6. The CDR3 protein is CASSAKRGGLNTGELFF. CDR3 nucleotides: TGTGCCAGCAGTGCCAAGCGGGGGGGCCTGAACACCGGGGAGCTGTTTTTT.

V usage is TRBV4-3 and J usage is TRBJ2-1; a weak D match, TRBD2 (6 bases). The germline V gene encodes CDR1 LGHNA and CDR2 YSLEER. The CDR3 loop spans 17 amino acids. V was trimmed by 3 bases and J by 5 bases, leaving 20 bases between them. CDR3: CASSHDLEAGGNNEQFF. The CDR3 DNA follows: TGCGCCAGCAGCCATGACCTCGAGGCTGGAGGGAACAATGAGCAGTTCTTC.

This clonotype was recorded at least ten times. V and J are TRBV7-9 and TRBJ2-1; D unclear. The germline V gene has CDR1 SEHNR and CDR2 FQNEAQ (reference sequence). V was clipped by 7 bases and J by 7 bases, with 11 bases between them. The CDR3 length is 12 residues. The CDR3 spells CASIPDSNEQFF. The CDR3 nucleotides are TGTGCCAGCATCCCGGATAGTAATGAGCAGTTCTTC.

At least ten counts were recorded for this clonotype. CDR3 sequence (DNA): TGTGCCAGCAGTTTAAATTCGAACGGGAACACTGAAGCTTTCTTT. Its protein is CASSLNSNGNTEAFF. The V and J genes are TRBV28 and TRBJ1-1, with D unclear. This CDR3 has 15 amino acids. V lost 2 bases to trimming and J lost 1 base, with 11 bases between them. Germline-derived CDR1 and CDR2 are MDHEN and SYDVKM.

V is TRBV4-3 and J is TRBJ2-2; the D gene could be TRBD1 or TRBD2 (5 bases each). CDR1 LGHNA and CDR2 YSLEER come from the germline V gene. CDR3 length: 16 residues. V was trimmed by 0 bases and J by 0 bases, leaving 8 bases between them. CDR3 region: CASSQEWGTNTGELFF. The CDR3 region has the DNA TGCGCCAGCAGCCAAGAGTGGGGGACGAACACCGGGGAGCTGTTTTTT.

A few counts support this clonotype. Its ends do not fully match the called genes, so a read error is possible. J is TRBJ2-2 and V is TRBV7-6; D not certain. Looked up from germline, CDR1 is SGHVS and CDR2 is FNYEAQ. The CDR3 covers 14 residues. The CDR3 DNA reads as TGTGCCAGCACCTTACTGCAGAACACCGGGGAGCTGTTTTTT. Translating it yields CASTLLQNTGELFF.

The genes are TRBV14 and TRBJ2-3; D remains ambiguous. V gave up 1 base and J gave up 5 bases, with 13 bases separating them. The V gene's germline CDR1 is SGHDN and CDR2 FVKESK. CDR3 length: 15 amino acids. CDR3 amino acids: CASSQVGWFGDTQYF. The CDR3 nucleotides are TGTGCCAGCAGCCAAGTTGGGTGGTTTGGAGATACGCAGTATTTT.

The chain joins TRBV7-9 to TRBJ2-7; TRBD1 aligns across 8 bases. Germline V gives CDR1 SEHNR, CDR2 FQNEAQ (reference sequence). This CDR3 has 12 residues. Trimming cost V 5 bases and J 6 bases; bases outside gene matches: 3. CDR3 bases: TGTGCCAGCAGCCGACAGGGGAGCGAGCAGTACGTC. Translating gives CASSRQGSEQYV.

At least ten counts were recorded for this clonotype. The CDR3 DNA sequence: TGCAGCGCGGGGACAGGCACAGATACGCAGTATTTT. This encodes CSAGTGTDTQYF. The chain carries TRBV29-1 and TRBJ2-3, with TRBD1 matching 7 bases. With 7 bases clipped from V and 1 base from J, the junction kept 2 bases outside the gene matches. The CDR3 spans 12 residues. In germline, CDR1 is SQVTM, CDR2 ANQGSEA.